This TCR beta chain was captured in a study of blood T cell repertoires in COVID-19. The method was immunoSEQ multiplex PCR; TCRdb's version includes in-frame clones alone and lacks a portion of them. The table includes some 120,000 clones, 83% detected once. This receptor was obtained from an elderly man with active or convalescent COVID-19. The sample consisted of peripheral blood.

The CDR3 protein is CASRRQGRAYGYTF. The CDR3 nucleotides are TGTGCCAGCAGGAGACAGGGTCGCGCCTATGGCTACACCTTC. J is TRBJ1-2 and V is TRBV28; 7 bases map to TRBD1. This CDR3 contains 14 residues. The germline CDR1 and CDR2 sequences are MDHEN and SYDVKM. V lost 6 bases and J lost 4; bases outside the gene matches: 8.